Listed here is a single T cell receptor beta chain. Its antigen is not known. One junction end does not reproduce the germline sequence, and a read error may be involved. The CDR3 sequence is 16 residues long. Germline V gives CDR1 SGHRS, CDR2 YFSETQ. The data stem from a study of tumor-infiltrating lymphocytes in primary liver carcinoma. General study findings and limits: When set against blood, tumors had a significantly higher top-250-clone fraction (p = 0.039). All five tumor regions shared only about 7-25% of top clones.

Total RNA amounting to roughly 450 ng was the source from which TCR beta cDNA was made with a constant-region primer. Three rounds of nested multiplex PCR with slightly modified ARM-PCR produced TCR beta libraries. A C-beta reverse primer was combined with TRBV1-TRBV30 forward primers in the first two PCR rounds, and each round had 10 cycles. TCRdb re-analysed the multiplex PCR reads in MiXCR, keeping a single row per CDR3 protein. The sample has nearly 45,000 distinct CDR3 sequences; about 73% are singletons. For each extraction, RNA and DNA were obtained together from 20-30 mg of unsorted bulk tissue. More than 90% viable tumor cells made up every tumor sample.

The clonotype originates from a man in his forties with primary liver carcinoma and hepatitis B virus infection. V is TRBV5-1 and J is TRBJ2-5; 8 positions agree with TRBD1. Sequenced material: liver tumor tissue from sampling region 2. The subset is: tumor region T2, inferior pole. This chain's CDR3 is CASTRQGKGSQETLYF. In DNA form, the CDR3 reads TGTGCCAGCACCCGACAGGGGAAAGGGAGCCAAGAGACCCTGTACTTC. Together with reference TRBV5-1 and TRBJ2-5, the CDR3 gives the full variable domain: KAGVTQTPRYLIKTRGQQVTLSCSPISGHRSVSWYQQTPGQGLQFLFEYFSETQRNKGNFPGRFSGRQFSNSRSEMNVSTLELGDSALYLCASTRQGKGSQETLYFGPGTRLLVL.